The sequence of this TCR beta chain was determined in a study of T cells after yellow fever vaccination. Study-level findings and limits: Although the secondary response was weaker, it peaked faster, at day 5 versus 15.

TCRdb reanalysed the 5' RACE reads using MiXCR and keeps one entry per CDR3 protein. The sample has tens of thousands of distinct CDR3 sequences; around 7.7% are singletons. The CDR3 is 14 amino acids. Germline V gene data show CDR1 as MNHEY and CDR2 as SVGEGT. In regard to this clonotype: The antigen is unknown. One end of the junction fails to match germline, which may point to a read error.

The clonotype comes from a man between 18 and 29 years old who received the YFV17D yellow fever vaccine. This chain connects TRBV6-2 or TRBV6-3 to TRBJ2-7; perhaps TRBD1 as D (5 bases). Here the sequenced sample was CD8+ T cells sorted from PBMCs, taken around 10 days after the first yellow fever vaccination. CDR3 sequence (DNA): TGTGCCAGCAGAGGACCCGACAGATTCTACGAGCAGCACTTC. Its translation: CASRGPDRFYEQHF.